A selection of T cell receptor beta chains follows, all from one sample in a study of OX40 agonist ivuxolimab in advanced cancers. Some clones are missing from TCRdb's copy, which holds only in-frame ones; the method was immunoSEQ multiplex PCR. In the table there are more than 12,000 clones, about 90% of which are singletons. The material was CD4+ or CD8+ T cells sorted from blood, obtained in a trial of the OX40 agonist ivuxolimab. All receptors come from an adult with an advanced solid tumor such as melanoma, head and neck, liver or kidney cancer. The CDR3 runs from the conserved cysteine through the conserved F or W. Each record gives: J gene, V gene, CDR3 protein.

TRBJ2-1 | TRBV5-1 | CASSLETGLYNEQFF
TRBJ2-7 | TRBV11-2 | CASSLGTAYEQYF
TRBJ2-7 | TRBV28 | CASSLPEGLEQYF
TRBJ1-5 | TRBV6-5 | CASSSHRAGNQPQHF
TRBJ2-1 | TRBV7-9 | CASSPLAGVLYNEQFF
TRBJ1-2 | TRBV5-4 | CASSTGGYGYTF
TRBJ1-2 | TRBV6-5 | CASSYSIGIGYTF
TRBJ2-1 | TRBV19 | CASEKTRDASNEQFF
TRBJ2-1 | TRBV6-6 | CASLAANSLGEQFF
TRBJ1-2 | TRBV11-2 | CASSLGGAGYGYTF
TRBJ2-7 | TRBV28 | CASRPDPQGGTEQYF
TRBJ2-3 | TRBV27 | CASSQLEEVTDTQYF
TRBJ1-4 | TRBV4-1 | CASSSRGDFNEKLFF
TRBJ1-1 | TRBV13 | CASSLGEGGSNTEAFF
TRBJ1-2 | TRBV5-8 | CASSTPQDLINYGYTF
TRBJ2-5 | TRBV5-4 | CASSLSGQGGETQYF
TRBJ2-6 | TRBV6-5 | CASSYTSTGANVLTF
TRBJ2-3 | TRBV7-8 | CASSLDRTTSTDTQYF